This T cell receptor beta chain is from a study of blood T cell repertoires in COVID-19. Across the whole study: Spain, Italy and the United States supplied samples that represented acute and convalescent COVID-19. In each case, the material was cDNA or gDNA derived from T cells, B-cell-depleted T cells, or PBMCs.

In the original analysis: Amplification from reference gene primers served as the basis for estimated nucleated cell counts. Profiled with immunoSEQ multiplex PCR; TCRdb holds only in-frame clones, not every one. V and J calls and clone size follow that table, whereas D and trimming were derived from the DNA. The table shows about 180,000 clones, with approximately 88% occurring only once. This TCR derives from a woman aged 50 to 65 with acute or convalescent COVID-19. Sequenced input: peripheral blood.

CDR3 sequence reads: CASSLDGASEREQFF. Here the CDR3 DNA reads TGTGCCAGCAGCTTAGATGGAGCTTCCGAAAGGGAGCAGTTCTTC. The rearrangement joins TRBV11-3 to TRBJ2-1, with D unresolved. The germline V gene encodes CDR1 SGHNT and CDR2 YENEEA. Trimming removed 0 bases at V and 10 bases at J, with 16 bases between. The CDR3 consists of 15 residues.